A single count supports the clone carrying this T cell receptor beta chain. This CDR3 region has 15 residues. Trimming shortened V by 5 bases and J by 0 bases, and 11 bases separated the two germline ends. Germline V gene data show CDR1 as LNHDA and CDR2 as SQIVND (reference sequence). The entry originates in a study of blood T cell repertoires in COVID-19. The table came from immunoSEQ multiplex PCR; TCRdb's copy has only in-frame clones and leaves some out. This table holds roughly 260,000 clones, 70% to 85% found once. The chain links TRBV19 to TRBJ1-3; D is undetermined. The sequence came from a woman aged 40-49 years with active or convalescent COVID-19. Sequenced sample: peripheral blood. The CDR3 here is CASSPTRGSGNTIYF. For the CDR3, the DNA is TGTGCCAGTAGTCCGACTCGAGGCTCTGGAAACACCATATATTTT.